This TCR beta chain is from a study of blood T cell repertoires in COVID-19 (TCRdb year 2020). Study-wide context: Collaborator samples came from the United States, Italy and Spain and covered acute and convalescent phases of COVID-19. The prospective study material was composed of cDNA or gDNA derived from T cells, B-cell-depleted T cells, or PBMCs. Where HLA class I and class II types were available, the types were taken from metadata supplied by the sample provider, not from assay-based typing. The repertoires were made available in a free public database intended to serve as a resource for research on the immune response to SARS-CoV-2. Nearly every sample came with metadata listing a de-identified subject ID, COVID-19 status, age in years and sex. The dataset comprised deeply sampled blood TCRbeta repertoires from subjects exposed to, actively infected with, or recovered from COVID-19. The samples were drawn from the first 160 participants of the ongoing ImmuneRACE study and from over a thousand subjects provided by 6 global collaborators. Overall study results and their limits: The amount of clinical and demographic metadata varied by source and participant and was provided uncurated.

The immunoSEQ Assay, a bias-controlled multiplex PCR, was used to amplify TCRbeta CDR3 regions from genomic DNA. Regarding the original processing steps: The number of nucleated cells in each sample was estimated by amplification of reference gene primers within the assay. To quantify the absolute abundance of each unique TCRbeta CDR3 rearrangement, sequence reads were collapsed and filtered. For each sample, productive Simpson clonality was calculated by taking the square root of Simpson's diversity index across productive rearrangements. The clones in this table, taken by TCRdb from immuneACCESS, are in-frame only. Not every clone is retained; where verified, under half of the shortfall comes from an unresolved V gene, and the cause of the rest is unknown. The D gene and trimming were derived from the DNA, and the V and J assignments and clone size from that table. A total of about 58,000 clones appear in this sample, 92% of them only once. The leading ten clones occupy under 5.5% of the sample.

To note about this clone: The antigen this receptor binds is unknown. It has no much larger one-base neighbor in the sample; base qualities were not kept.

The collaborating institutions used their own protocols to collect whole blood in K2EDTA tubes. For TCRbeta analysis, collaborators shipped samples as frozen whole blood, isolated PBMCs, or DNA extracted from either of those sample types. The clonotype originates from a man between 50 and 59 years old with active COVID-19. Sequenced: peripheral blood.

The nucleotide sequence is given as TGTGCCAGCAGCTTAGGAGTTCTGTTTGGAGAACAGGGAGACACCGGGGAGCTGTTTTTT. Its protein reads: CASSLGVLFGEQGDTGELFF. Rearrangement joined TRBV11-3 to TRBJ2-2; the best D guess is TRBD1, with 6 bases matching. From cysteine to phenylalanine, the CDR3 is 20 amino acids long. CDR3 DNA only is kept here, 60 bases in frame from base 1. CDR1 and CDR2, looked up from the germline V gene, are SGHNT and YENEEA. V is shortened by 1 base, J by 3 bases, and the region joining them spans 24 bases. Supplemented by the reference TRBV11-3 and TRBJ2-2 proteins around the CDR3, the complete variable domain is EAGVVQSPRYKIIEKKQPVAFWCNPISGHNTLYWYLQNLGQGPELLIRYENEEAVDDSQLPKDRFSAERLKGVDSTLKIQPAELGDSAVYLCASSLGVLFGEQGDTGELFFGEGSRLTVL.